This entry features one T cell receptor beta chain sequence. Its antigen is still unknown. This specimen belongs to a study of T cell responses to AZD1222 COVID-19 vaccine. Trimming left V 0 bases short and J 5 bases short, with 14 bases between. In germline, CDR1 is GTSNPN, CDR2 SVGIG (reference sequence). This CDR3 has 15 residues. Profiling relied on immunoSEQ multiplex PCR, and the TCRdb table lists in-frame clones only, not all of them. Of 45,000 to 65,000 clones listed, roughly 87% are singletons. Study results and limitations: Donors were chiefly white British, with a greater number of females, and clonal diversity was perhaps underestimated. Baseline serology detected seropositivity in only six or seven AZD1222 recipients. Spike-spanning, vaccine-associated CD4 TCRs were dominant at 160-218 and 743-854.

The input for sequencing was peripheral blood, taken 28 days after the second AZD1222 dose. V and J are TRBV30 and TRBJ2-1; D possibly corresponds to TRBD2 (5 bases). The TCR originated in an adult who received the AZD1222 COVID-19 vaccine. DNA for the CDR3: TGTGCCTGGAGTGTACGTTGGAGCGGCGACAATGAGCAGTTCTTC. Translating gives CAWSVRWSGDNEQFF.